Presented here are 25 T cell receptor beta chains from one specimen sequenced in a study of CD8+ T cells in alopecia areata. Specified treatment: oral pan-JAK inhibitor, 5-10 mg twice daily. Reverse transcribed after extraction, RNA yielded cDNA as the sequencing template. The protocol was immunoSEQ multiplex PCR, while the TCRdb copy is restricted to in-frame clones and leaves out a portion. The table lists tens of thousands of clones, 60% to 80% of them singletons. This specimen consisted of CD8+ T cells sorted from blood, obtained at approximately week 42, from a patient treated with tofacitinib. The receptors come from a human donor with alopecia areata.

This clone showed up just once. The chain is built from TRBV15 and TRBJ1-2, with D perhaps matching TRBD1 (5 bases). Germline CDR1 LNHNV, CDR2 YYDKDF (reference sequence). Trimming removed 5 bases from V and 5 bases from J, with 24 bases in between. The length of the CDR3 is 17 residues. The CDR3 loop reads CATSRSSIKLGEYGYTF. CDR3 sequence (DNA): TGTGCCACCAGCCGTAGCTCCATAAAGTTAGGGGAATATGGCTACACCTTC.

The V gene is TRBV27, the J gene TRBJ2-5, with D possibly called TRBD1 or TRBD2 (5 bases each). The CDR3 has 15 amino acids. CDR1 and CDR2 from the germline V gene are MNHEY and SMNVEV (reference sequence). V was shortened by 5 bases and J by 1 base, with 14 bases between the two germline ends. The CDR3 spells CASSPHMGVQETQYF. CDR3 in DNA: TGTGCCAGCAGTCCCCATATGGGGGTCCAAGAGACCCAGTACTTC.

This chain joins TRBV6-6 and TRBJ1-1; TRBD1 matches 9 bases. The CDR3 covers 14 residues. Germline-derived CDR1 and CDR2 are MNHNY and SVGAGI (reference sequence). The V and J ends lost 5 bases and 5 bases, in that order; junction bases with no gene match: 6. For the CDR3, the DNA is TGTGCCAGCAGTGCGGACAGGGGTGGAACTGAAGCTTTCTTT. It is translated as CASSADRGGTEAFF.

The V call is TRBV13, the J call TRBJ2-3; maybe TRBD2 (7 bases). V was shortened by 6 bases and J by 4 bases, with 20 bases between the two germline ends. There are 16 residues in the CDR3. Germline CDR1 PRHDT, CDR2 FYEKMQ (reference sequence). CDR3 coding DNA: TGTGCCAGCAGTCTGTTTGGGGGGGCTGGGGCAGATACGCAGTATTTT. Translating it yields CASSLFGGAGADTQYF.

As regards this clone: Mismatch with germline at one junction end may stem from a read error. The genes are TRBV5-1 and TRBJ2-7; possible D gene TRBD1, 6 bases. The CDR3 extends over 14 amino acids. Germline values: CDR1 SGHRS, CDR2 YFSETQ. CDR3 sequence reads: CVSSSGTSPYEQYF. CDR3 nucleotide sequence: TGCGTCAGCTCCTCCGGGACATCCCCCTACGAGCAGTACTTC.

The genes are TRBV9 and TRBJ2-3; 8 bases are shared with TRBD2. CDR1 SGDLS and CDR2 YYNGEE come from the germline V gene. V gave up 6 bases and J gave up 2 bases; unmatched junction bases: 11. The CDR3 length is 16 residues. The CDR3 here is CASTKAGGGTTDTQYF. The DNA of the CDR3 is TGTGCCAGCACCAAGGCCGGCGGGGGGACCACAGATACGCAGTATTTT.

The J gene is TRBJ1-2, the V gene TRBV29-1, with D uncertain. CDR1 and CDR2 from the germline V gene are SQVTM and ANQGSEA. The V gene lost 6 bases and the J gene lost 3 bases, with 11 bases spanning the gap. This CDR3 contains 12 residues. For the CDR3, the DNA is TGCAGCGTCCGACCGATTGACTATGGCTACACCTTC. Translation: CSVRPIDYGYTF.

The chain combines TRBV5-1 with TRBJ2-7; 7 positions agree with TRBD1. The germline CDR1 and CDR2 sequences are SGHRS and YFSETQ. The CDR3 contains 14 residues. V dropped 4 bases and J dropped 0; count of bases not matched to a gene: 4. The CDR3 DNA is TGCGCCAGCAGCACCCGGGACAGCTCCTACGAGCAGTACTTC. Translating it yields CASSTRDSSYEQYF.

The J gene is TRBJ1-2, the V gene TRBV6-6; no definite D call. V dropped 4 bases and J dropped 1 base, with 4 bases sitting between them. The CDR3 extends over 12 amino acids. Per the germline V gene, CDR1 is MNHNY and CDR2 is SVGAGI (reference sequence). The DNA for the CDR3 is TGTGCCAGCAGTTCCCTTAACTATGGCTACACCTTC. Translated, it gives CASSSLNYGYTF.

The chain has TRBV11-2 and TRBJ2-1; 8 bases fit TRBD2. The CDR3 contains 15 residues. V was pared by 8 bases and J by 3 bases, with 9 bases of the junction left unmatched. CDR1 and CDR2 from the germline V gene are SGHAT and FQNNGV. The CDR3 reads CASAPRGGGYNEQFF. The CDR3 nucleotides are TGTGCCAGCGCCCCCCGGGGGGGCGGCTACAATGAGCAGTTCTTC.

This clone appeared once. CDR3 DNA sequence: TGTGCCAGCAGCAGCCAGGGAAGCGGTCAGCCCCAGCATTTT. The encoded protein is CASSSQGSGQPQHF. This chain links TRBV11-2 with TRBJ1-5; perhaps TRBD1 as D (5 bases). Per germline, CDR1 SGHAT and CDR2 FQNNGV. The CDR3 is 14 residues long. The V end was cut by 5 bases, the J end by 6 bases, with 14 bases between. The entire variable domain, with the rest obtained from reference TRBV11-2 and TRBJ1-5, is as follows: EAGVAQSPRYKIIEKRQSVAFWCNPISGHATLYWYQQILGQGPKLLIQFQNNGVVDDSQLPKDRFSAERLKGVDSTLKIQPAKLEDSAVYLCASSSQGSGQPQHFGDGTRLSIL.

The chain couples TRBV20-1 to TRBJ2-1; D unresolved. The V gene lost 6 bases and the J gene lost 5 bases, with 8 bases spanning the gap. Germline V CDR1 and CDR2: DFQATT, SNEGSKA (reference sequence). CDR3 size: 11 residues. The CDR3 here is CSAETDNEQFF. In DNA, the CDR3 is TGCAGTGCAGAAACAGACAATGAGCAGTTCTTC.

The chain employs TRBV7-8 and TRBJ2-7; a weak D match, TRBD2 (5 bases). Per germline, CDR1 SGHVS and CDR2 FQNEAQ. Trimming left V 5 bases short and J 6 bases short, with 17 bases between. The CDR3 runs to 14 residues. DNA of the CDR3: TGTGCCAGCAGCCCCTTCGCGGGCCCAGGCGAGCAGTACTTC. Amino acid sequence: CASSPFAGPGEQYF.

On this clone itself: This sample includes further DNA sequences coding for the same CDR3. J is TRBJ2-7 and V is TRBV25-1; D is undetermined. Trimming took 3 bases from V and 4 from J, leaving 4 bases between them. The CDR3 is 11 amino acids. Germline values: CDR1 MGHDK, CDR2 SYGVNS. The CDR3 coding sequence is TGTGCCAGCAGTGAGGGGTACGAGCAGTACTTC. Encoded protein: CASSEGYEQYF.

The rearrangement uses TRBV19 and TRBJ1-1; D remains unclear. The germline V and J ends were trimmed by 6 bases and 3 bases, with 8 bases remaining between them. The germline CDR1 and CDR2 sequences are LNHDA and SQIVND (reference sequence). This CDR3 has 12 amino acids. CDR3 sequence: CASRDEYTEAFF. The CDR3 nucleotides read TGTGCCAGTAGGGATGAATACACTGAAGCTTTCTTT.

The rearrangement joins TRBV2 to TRBJ2-1; TRBD1 agrees at 9 bases. The CDR3 has 15 residues. Germline V gene data show CDR1 as SNHLY and CDR2 as FYNNEI. With 5 bases clipped from V and 4 bases from J, the junction kept 6 bases outside the gene matches. Here the CDR3 DNA reads TGTGCCAGCAGTTCGGGACAGGGAATATACAATGAGCAGTTCTTC. It translates to CASSSGQGIYNEQFF.

This clone was recorded only once. The chain joins TRBV27 to TRBJ1-2; D remains unclear. V lost 2 bases, J lost 4 bases, and 14 bases lay in between. Per germline, CDR1 MNHEY and CDR2 SMNVEV (reference sequence). The CDR3 contains 15 residues. The CDR3 coding sequence is TGTGCCAGCAGTTTAGATAGTGGTAGCCGCTATGGCTACACCTTC. This sequence encodes CASSLDSGSRYGYTF.

The V and J genes are TRBV30 and TRBJ2-2; 7 nucleotides line up with TRBD1. V gave up 5 bases and J gave up 0 bases; unmatched junction bases: 12. The germline gives CDR1 GTSNPN, CDR2 SVGIG (reference sequence). This CDR3 contains 17 residues. The CDR3 region has the DNA TGTGCCTGGGAAGGGGGCCGCGACAGAGCGAACACCGGGGAGCTGTTTTTT. It specifies CAWEGGRDRANTGELFF.

This chain links TRBV5-1 with TRBJ2-1, with D unclear. Trimming cost V 0 bases and J 2 bases, with 6 bases left between them. This CDR3 comprises 14 residues. The germline gives CDR1 SGHRS, CDR2 YFSETQ. Written as DNA, the CDR3 is TGCGCCAGCAGCTTGGCCGCGGCCTACAATGAGCAGTTCTTC. Residues: CASSLAAAYNEQFF.

The rearrangement uses TRBV23-1 and TRBJ1-5, with a weak D call TRBD1 (5 bases). TRBV23-1 is filed as an ORF, its function uncertain. The CDR3 sequence is 15 residues long. V shed 9 bases and J shed 0 bases, with 15 bases lying between them. For the CDR3, the DNA is TGCGCCAGGGGGCTGAACACGGATAGCAATCAGCCCCAGCATTTT. It specifies CARGLNTDSNQPQHF.

The chain couples TRBV7-2 to TRBJ1-1; TRBD1 agrees at 9 bases. CDR1 is SGHTA and CDR2 is FQGNSA in the germline V gene. This CDR3 is built from 15 residues. With V trimmed by 1 base and J by 6 bases, 6 bases remained unmatched. CDR3 nucleotide sequence: TGTGCCAGCAGCTTAGATTGGGACAGGGTCCCTGAAGCTTTCTTT. Its translation is CASSLDWDRVPEAFF.

V gene TRBV7-3 combines with J gene TRBJ2-7, with 10 bases lining up with TRBD1. The CDR3 extends over 15 amino acids. The germline gives CDR1 SGHTA, CDR2 FQGTGA. After removal of 5 bases from V and 5 bases from J, the junction contained 9 bases not matched to a gene. CDR3 region: CASSMTGGEGDEQYF. CDR3 DNA sequence: TGTGCCAGCAGCATGACAGGGGGCGAGGGTGACGAGCAGTACTTC.

This rearrangement joins TRBV5-1 to TRBJ1-2; no reliable D call. The germline V and J ends were trimmed by 5 bases and 0 bases, with 8 bases remaining between them. This CDR3 is built from 13 residues. CDR1 and CDR2 (germline): SGHRS, YFSETQ. The CDR3 sequence: CASRGDTNYGYTF. The DNA of the CDR3 is TGCGCCAGCAGGGGAGACACTAACTATGGCTACACCTTC. Looking up the rest from reference TRBV5-1 and TRBJ1-2 gives the full variable domain: KAGVTQTPRYLIKTRGQQVTLSCSPISGHRSVSWYQQTPGQGLQFLFEYFSETQRNKGNFPGRFSGRQFSNSRSEMNVSTLELGDSALYLCASRGDTNYGYTFGSGTRLTVV.

This chain connects TRBV7-9 to TRBJ1-2; 9 nucleotides agree with TRBD1. Germline V gives CDR1 SEHNR, CDR2 FQNEAQ (reference sequence). The trim removed 5 bases at V and 4 bases at J, leaving 11 bases unmatched. This CDR3 is 16 amino acids long. CDR3 loop: CASSPATGGGSYGYTF. The CDR3 bases are TGTGCCAGCAGCCCTGCAACAGGGGGCGGCTCCTATGGCTACACCTTC. Supplemented by reference TRBV7-9 and TRBJ1-2, the full variable domain reads DTGVSQNPRHKITKRGQNVTFRCDPISEHNRLYWYRQTLGQGPEFLTYFQNEAQLEKSRLLSDRFSAERPKGSFSTLEIQRTEQGDSAMYLCASSPATGGGSYGYTFGSGTRLTVV.

This sequence joins TRBV30 and TRBJ1-1; D ambiguous. The germline gives CDR1 GTSNPN, CDR2 SVGIG (reference sequence). The CDR3 runs 13 residues. V was cut by 3 bases and J by 1 base, with 9 bases left in between. CDR3 coding DNA: TGTGCCTGGAGCCCCCTAGGGAACACTGAAGCTTTCTTT. Protein product: CAWSPLGNTEAFF. Looking up the rest from reference TRBV30 and TRBJ1-1 gives the full variable domain: SQTIHQWPATLVQPVGSPLSLECTVEGTSNPNLYWYRQAAGRGLQLLFYSVGIGQISSEVPQNLSASRPQDRQFILSSKKLLLSDSGFYLCAWSPLGNTEAFFGQGTRLTVV.